The 3 T cell receptor beta chains below all came from one sample that was sequenced in a study of identical twins. One entry per CDR3 protein results from TCRdb running MiXCR on the 5' RACE reads. The table shows some 240,000 distinct CDR3 sequences, with roughly 8% occurring only once. This sample was also put to use in a study of yellow fever vaccine responses in identical twins.

The sample taken for sequencing was CD8+ T cells sorted from blood. These receptors all stem from a woman aged 18-30 years in good health.

This clonotype was recorded at least ten times. This chain uses TRBV27 with TRBJ2-5; D possibly corresponds to TRBD2 (6 bases). The V end was cut by 6 bases, the J end by 7 bases, with 15 bases between. CDR3 length: 13 residues. CDR1 and CDR2 from the germline V gene are MNHEY and SMNVEV (reference sequence). The CDR3 DNA sequence: TGTGCCAGCAGGTCCCCCTGGCGGGGGACCCAGTACTTC. Protein sequence: CASRSPWRGTQYF.

This clonotype has just a few counts. J is TRBJ1-1 and V is TRBV20-1, with D unclear. Between the trimmed V and J ends, which lost 4 bases and 0 bases, there was a span of 9 bases. The CDR3 consists of 13 residues. Germline values: CDR1 DFQATT, CDR2 SNEGSKA (reference sequence). In DNA form, the CDR3 reads TGCAGTGCTACAAGAGAAATGAACACTGAAGCTTTCTTT. It specifies CSATREMNTEAFF.

This clonotype was observed a few times. The chain recombines TRBV28 with TRBJ2-5, with D perhaps matching TRBD2 (6 bases). Per the germline V gene, CDR1 is MDHEN and CDR2 is SYDVKM. This CDR3 has 15 residues. With 6 bases removed from V and 5 bases from J, the gap between germline ends came to 19 bases. In DNA, the CDR3 is TGTGCCAGCAGCACTGACGTTGGAGGGGTTGAGACCCAGTACTTC. This sequence encodes CASSTDVGGVETQYF.